The present T cell receptor beta chain was sequenced within a study of blood T cells in healthy people across ages. About this clonotype itself: What it recognizes is unknown.

With V trimmed by 3 bases and J by 6 bases, 4 bases remained unmatched. The CDR3 covers 14 residues. CDR1 is LNHDA, CDR2 SQIVND, per germline (reference sequence). Study results and limitations: Unsorted PBMC input precluded a conclusive naive versus antigen-experienced comparison.

The authors ran a second PCR of about 7 to 12 cycles using a sample-barcoded 5' primer and a J-beta primer mix. MiXCR, applied by TCRdb to the 5' RACE reads, yields one record per CDR3 protein. The table lists more than 750,000 distinct CDR3 sequences, about 27% of them singletons. These records were also assigned to another study, of T cells of mothers and their children. As reported in that work: Per mother, over 10 million TCR beta CDR3 reads were obtained; per child, approximately 3 million.

J is TRBJ1-2 and V is TRBV19; 10 bases match TRBD1. Input material: blood. This TCR came from a woman aged 35 to 49 in good health. The CDR3 is CASSIDGTGDGYTF. DNA for the CDR3: TGTGCCAGTAGTATCGATGGGACAGGGGATGGCTACACCTTC.